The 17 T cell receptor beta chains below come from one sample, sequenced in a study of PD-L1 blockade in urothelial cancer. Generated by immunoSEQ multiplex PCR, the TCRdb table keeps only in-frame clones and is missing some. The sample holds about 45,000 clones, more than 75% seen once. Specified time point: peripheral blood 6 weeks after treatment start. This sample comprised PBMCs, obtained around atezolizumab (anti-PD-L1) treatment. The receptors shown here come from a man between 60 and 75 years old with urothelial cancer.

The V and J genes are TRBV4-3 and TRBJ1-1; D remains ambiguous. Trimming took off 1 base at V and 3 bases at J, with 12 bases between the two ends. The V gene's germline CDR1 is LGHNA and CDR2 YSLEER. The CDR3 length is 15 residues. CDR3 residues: CASSQVEAGDTEAFF. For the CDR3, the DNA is TGCGCCAGCAGCCAAGTCGAGGCCGGTGACACTGAAGCTTTCTTT.

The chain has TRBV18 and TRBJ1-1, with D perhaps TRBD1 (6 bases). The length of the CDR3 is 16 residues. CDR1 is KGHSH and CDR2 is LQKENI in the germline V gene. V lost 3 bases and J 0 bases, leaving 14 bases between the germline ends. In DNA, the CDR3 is TGTGCCAGCTCACCGGGAATGGGGGCCCTGAACACTGAAGCTTTCTTT. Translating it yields CASSPGMGALNTEAFF.

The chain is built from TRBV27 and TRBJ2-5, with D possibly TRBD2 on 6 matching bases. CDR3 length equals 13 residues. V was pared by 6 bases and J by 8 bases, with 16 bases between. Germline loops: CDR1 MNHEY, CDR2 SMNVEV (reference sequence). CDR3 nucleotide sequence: TGTGCCAGCAGGACTACTAGCTCCCCAACCCAGTACTTC. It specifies CASRTTSSPTQYF.

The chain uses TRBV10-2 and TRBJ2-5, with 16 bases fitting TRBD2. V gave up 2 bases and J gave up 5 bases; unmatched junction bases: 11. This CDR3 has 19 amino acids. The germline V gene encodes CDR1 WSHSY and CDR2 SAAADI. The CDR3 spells CASSEVGLAGGPRSETQYF. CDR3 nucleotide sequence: TGCGCCAGCAGTGAGGTGGGACTAGCGGGAGGGCCGCGTTCCGAGACCCAGTACTTC.

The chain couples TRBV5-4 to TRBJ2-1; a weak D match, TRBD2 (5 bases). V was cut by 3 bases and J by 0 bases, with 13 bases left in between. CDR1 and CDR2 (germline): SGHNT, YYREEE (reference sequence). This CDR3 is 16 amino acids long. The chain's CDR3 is CASSSVERSSYNEQFF. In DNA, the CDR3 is TGTGCCAGCAGCTCGGTTGAGCGGAGCTCCTACAATGAGCAGTTCTTC.

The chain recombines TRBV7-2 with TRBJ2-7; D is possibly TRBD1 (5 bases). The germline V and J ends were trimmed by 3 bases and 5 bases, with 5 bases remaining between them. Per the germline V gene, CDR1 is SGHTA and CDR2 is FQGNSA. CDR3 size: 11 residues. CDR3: CASSFRDEQYF. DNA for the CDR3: TGTGCCAGCAGCTTCAGGGACGAGCAGTACTTC.

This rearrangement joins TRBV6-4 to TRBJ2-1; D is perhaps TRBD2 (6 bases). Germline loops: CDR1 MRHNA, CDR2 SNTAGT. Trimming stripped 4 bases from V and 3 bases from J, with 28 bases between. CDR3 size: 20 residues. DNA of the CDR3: TGTGCCAGCAGTGGTCCTATGAGGGACGAGCGGCGGGGCTACTACAATGAGCAGTTCTTC. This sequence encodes CASSGPMRDERRGYYNEQFF.

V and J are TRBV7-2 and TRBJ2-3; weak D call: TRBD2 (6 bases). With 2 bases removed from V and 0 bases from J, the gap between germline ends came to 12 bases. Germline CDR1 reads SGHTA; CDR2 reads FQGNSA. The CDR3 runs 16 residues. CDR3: CASSLIAGTSTDTQYF. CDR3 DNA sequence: TGTGCCAGCAGCTTAATTGCGGGAACTAGCACAGATACGCAGTATTTT.

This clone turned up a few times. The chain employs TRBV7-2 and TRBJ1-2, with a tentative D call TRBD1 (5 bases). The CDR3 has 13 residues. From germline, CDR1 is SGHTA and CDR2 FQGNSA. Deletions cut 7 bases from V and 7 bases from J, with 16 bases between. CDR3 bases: TGTGCCAGCAACATGGGGGGGTTTTTTGGCTACACCTTC. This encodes CASNMGGFFGYTF.

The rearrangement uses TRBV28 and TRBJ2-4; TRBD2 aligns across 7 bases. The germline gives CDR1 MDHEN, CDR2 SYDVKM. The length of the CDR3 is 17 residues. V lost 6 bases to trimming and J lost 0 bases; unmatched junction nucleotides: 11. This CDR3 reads CASSRRGPGGAKNIQYF. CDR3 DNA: TGTGCCAGCAGCCGACGAGGGCCGGGGGGAGCCAAAAACATTCAGTACTTC.

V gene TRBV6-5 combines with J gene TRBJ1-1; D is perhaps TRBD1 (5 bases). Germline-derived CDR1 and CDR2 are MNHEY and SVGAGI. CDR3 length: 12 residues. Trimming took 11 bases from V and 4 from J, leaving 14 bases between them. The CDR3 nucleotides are TGTGCCTCCTCGGGGAGGGGCACTGAAGCTTTCTTT. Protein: CASSGRGTEAFF.

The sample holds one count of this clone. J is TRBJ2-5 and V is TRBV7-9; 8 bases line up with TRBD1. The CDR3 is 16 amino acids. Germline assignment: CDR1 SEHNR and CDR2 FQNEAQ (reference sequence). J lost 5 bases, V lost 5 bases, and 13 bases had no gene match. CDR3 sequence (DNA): TGTGCCAGCAGCCTCCCTCGCCAGGGGGCCGGCGAGACCCAGTACTTC. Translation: CASSLPRQGAGETQYF.

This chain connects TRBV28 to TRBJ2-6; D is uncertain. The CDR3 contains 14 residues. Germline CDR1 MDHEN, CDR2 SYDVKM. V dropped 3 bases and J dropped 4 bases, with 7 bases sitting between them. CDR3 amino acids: CASSFNLGANVLTF. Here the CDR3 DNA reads TGTGCCAGCAGTTTTAATCTCGGGGCCAACGTCCTGACTTTC.

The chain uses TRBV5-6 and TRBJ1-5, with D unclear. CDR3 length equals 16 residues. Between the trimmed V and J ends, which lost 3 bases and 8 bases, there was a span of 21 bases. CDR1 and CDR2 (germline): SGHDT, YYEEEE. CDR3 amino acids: CASSSLADAAIKPQHF. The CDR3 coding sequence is TGTGCCAGCAGCTCCTTAGCCGACGCTGCTATTAAGCCCCAGCATTTT.

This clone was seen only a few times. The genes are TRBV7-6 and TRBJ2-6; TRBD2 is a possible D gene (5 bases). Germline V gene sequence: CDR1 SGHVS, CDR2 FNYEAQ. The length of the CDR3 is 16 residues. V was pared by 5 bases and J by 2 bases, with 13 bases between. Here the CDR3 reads CASSPRTFTGANVLTF. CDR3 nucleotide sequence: TGTGCCAGCAGCCCCCGGACTTTTACTGGGGCCAACGTCCTGACTTTC. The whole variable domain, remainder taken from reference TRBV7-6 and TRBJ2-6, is GAGVSQSPRYKVTKRGQDVALRCDPISGHVSLYWYRQALGQGPEFLTYFNYEAQQDKSGLPNDRFSAERPEGSISTLTIQRTEQRDSAMYRCASSPRTFTGANVLTFGAGSRLTVL.

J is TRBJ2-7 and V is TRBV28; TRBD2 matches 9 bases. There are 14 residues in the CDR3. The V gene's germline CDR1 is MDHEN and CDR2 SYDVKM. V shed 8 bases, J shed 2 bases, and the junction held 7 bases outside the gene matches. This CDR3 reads CASQVREGPYEQYF. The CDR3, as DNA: TGTGCCAGCCAGGTGCGGGAGGGCCCCTACGAGCAGTACTTC. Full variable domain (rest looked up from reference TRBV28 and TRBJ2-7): DVKVTQSSRYLVKRTGEKVFLECVQDMDHENMFWYRQDPGLGLRLIYFSYDVKMKEKGDIPEGYSVSREKKERFSLILESASTNQTSMYLCASQVREGPYEQYFGPGTRLTVT.

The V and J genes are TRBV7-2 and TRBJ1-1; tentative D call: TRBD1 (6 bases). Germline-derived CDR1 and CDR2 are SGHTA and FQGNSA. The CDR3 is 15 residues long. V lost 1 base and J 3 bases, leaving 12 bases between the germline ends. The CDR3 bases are TGTGCCAGCAGCTTAGAAGGCGGGGGGCACACTGAAGCTTTCTTT. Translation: CASSLEGGGHTEAFF.